This T cell receptor beta chain was found in a study of immune evolution from preneoplasia to lung adenocarcinoma (dated by TCRdb to the early 2020s). Notes on the research overall: No AAH lesions showed HLA loss of heterozygosity, compared with around 7% of AIS, 15% of MIA and around a third of ADC lesions. Immune contexture across lung adenocarcinoma precursors and invasive adenocarcinoma was profiled using immune gene expression, TCR sequencing and multiplex immunofluorescence. Resected precursor lesions (AAH, AIS, MIA) and invasive adenocarcinomas were compared against paired morphologically normal lung tissue. Sample size was based on specimen availability rather than a prior power calculation. Whole exome sequencing and methylation data from the same cohort of nodules were integrated with the immune data. The overall cohort comprised 55 or so patients with pulmonary nodules who underwent surgical resection. TCR sequencing data came from 45 to 60 patients. According to the study, roughly 100 samples were used for TCR sequencing. POLYSOLVER was used to infer Class I HLA alleles from exome data, and LOHHLA was used to detect allele-specific HLA loss.

Between 2014 and 2017, the patients underwent resection in either Japan or China. Two lung cancer pathologists independently reviewed H&E slides to confirm the histologic diagnosis of every case. For nucleic acid extraction, premalignant or tumor cells were enriched by macro-dissection following pathologic assessment. FFPE tissue was used for DNA isolation with the AllPrep DNA/RNA FFPE Kit. Overall study outcomes, separate from this receptor: The highest clonality was observed in normal lung, whereas higher T cell density and diversity but lower clonality appeared to be present in later-stage lesions. Normal lung had the highest top T cell clone frequencies, which appeared to decline progressively from AAH through AIS, MIA and invasive adenocarcinoma. The findings reflected association rather than direct causation, and larger cohorts with long-term follow-up and longitudinal biopsies were considered necessary. The highest T cell clonality was observed in KRAS-mutant nodules compared with EGFR-mutant or double wild-type lesions. Because every patient came from Japan and China, how well the results apply to Western populations was uncertain.

Concerning this clone itself: Which antigen it targets is not known. No per-base quality is available; no much larger clone lies one base away.

From a lookup of the germline V gene, CDR1 and CDR2 are SGHDT and YYEEEE. Trimming costs V 1 base and J 5 bases, and their ends lie 9 bases apart. The CDR3, from cysteine to phenylalanine, totals 13 residues. The kept DNA is CDR3 alone, 39 bases in frame from the first base. Using the immunoSEQ hsTCRbeta Kit, TCR beta CDR3 regions were sequenced from DNA. From the authors' description of their analysis: The ImmunoSEQ Analyzer was used to analyse the TCR sequencing data. T cell clonality was defined as 1 minus Pielou's evenness, as computed on productive rearrangements. The inverse Simpson index, applied to productive templates, was used to measure T cell diversity. T cell density was defined as TCR beta template counts normalized to usable DNA, with usable DNA estimated by amplifying and sequencing housekeeping genes. Two-sided Kruskal-Wallis tests were used to compare TCR metrics between histologic stages. TCRdb's version of the immuneACCESS table is confined to in-frame rearrangements and falls short of the full clone set. An unresolved V gene accounts for under half of the shortfall where checked; the remainder is of unknown origin. That table gives V, J and clone size, and the DNA gave D and trimming. Recorded for this sample are 9,500 to 10,000 clones; about 80% of them occurred a single time. The ten largest clones represent around 4.9% of the sample.

This clonotype was obtained from a person aged 65 to 85 with lung adenocarcinoma. Some clones in this sample may be carry-over from other donors' samples. Material: FFPE minimally invasive lung adenocarcinoma tissue. This sample's cell subset or site label indicates: micro-invasive lung adenocarcinoma (MIA). The chain uses TRBV5-6 and TRBJ1-2; a weak D assignment points to TRBD1 (5 bases agree). The DNA sequence is TGTGCCAGCAGCTTGCAGGGACGATATGGCTACACCTTC. It specifies CASSLQGRYGYTF. Outside the CDR3, residues come from the reference TRBV5-6 and TRBJ1-2 proteins, so the full variable domain is: DAGVTQSPTHLIKTRGQQVTLRCSPKSGHDTVSWYQQALGQGPQFIFQYYEEEERQRGNFPDRFSGHQFPNYSSELNVNALLLGDSALYLCASSLQGRYGYTFGSGTRLTVV.